Given below is one T cell receptor beta chain in context. The sample originates from a study of cytomegalovirus exposure and HLA in healthy donors. A multiplex PCR was run with 60 Vbeta primers and 13 Jbeta primers. Some clones are missing from TCRdb's copy, which holds only in-frame ones; the method was immunoSEQ multiplex PCR. The sample has 90,000 to 150,000 clones, 78% seen once. The clonotype originates from a woman in her 30s in good health and CMV-seropositive. The sequenced sample consisted of PBMCs.

This chain's CDR3 is CASSQLRADPYGYTF. CDR3 nucleotide sequence: TGCGCCAGCAGCCAGCTCAGGGCCGATCCTTATGGCTACACCTTC. The chain links TRBV4-1 to TRBJ1-2; weak D call: TRBD1 (5 bases). The V and J ends lost 3 bases and 5 bases respectively, with 16 bases between them. The V gene's germline CDR1 is MGHRA and CDR2 YSYEKL. The CDR3 extends over 15 amino acids.